The 7 T cell receptor beta chains below were found in one sample sequenced in a study of T cell changes during pregnancy in multiple sclerosis. The data were produced by immunoSEQ multiplex PCR, yet TCRdb's version contains in-frame clones alone and is incomplete. The sample consists of approximately 65,000 clones, more than 75% of them appearing once. The specimen comprised peripheral blood, sampled in the third trimester of pregnancy. All receptors come from a female donor in good health, enrolled as a control in a pregnancy study.

The chain uses TRBV11-2 and TRBJ1-2; 12 nucleotides line up with TRBD1. This CDR3 is built from 16 residues. Trimming took 5 bases from V and 2 from J; bases not matched to a gene: 6. Germline-derived CDR1 and CDR2 are SGHAT and FQNNGV. CDR3: CASSPRDRGRNYGYTF. DNA of the CDR3: TGTGCCAGCAGCCCTCGGGACAGGGGGCGCAACTATGGCTACACCTTC.

J is TRBJ2-1 and V is TRBV28, with TRBD2 matching 8 bases. This CDR3 contains 17 residues. Germline trimming cut 4 bases from V and 6 bases from J; bases unmatched to any gene: 14. Germline loops: CDR1 MDHEN, CDR2 SYDVKM. CDR3 amino acids: CASSSPPGTRTLNEQFF. For the CDR3, the DNA is TGTGCCAGCAGTTCACCCCCCGGGACTAGAACCCTCAATGAGCAGTTCTTC.

The V gene is TRBV7-2, the J gene TRBJ2-7; 16 bases are shared with TRBD2. The CDR3 covers 17 residues. After removal of 5 bases from V and 4 bases from J, the junction contained 8 bases not matched to a gene. Looked up from germline, CDR1 is SGHTA and CDR2 is FQGNSA. The CDR3 region has the DNA TGTGCCAGCAGCCCCCCGGGACTAGCGGGGGGGCCGTACGAGCAGTACTTC. It translates to CASSPPGLAGGPYEQYF.

The CDR3 here is CASSNRDGSAGQPQHF. CDR3 bases: TGTGCCAGCAGTAACCGGGACGGGAGTGCGGGTCAGCCCCAGCATTTT. The chain carries TRBV27 and TRBJ1-5; perhaps TRBD1 as D (5 bases). V lost 5 bases and J lost 6, with 20 bases in between. Germline loops: CDR1 MNHEY, CDR2 SMNVEV (reference sequence). This CDR3 is 16 amino acids long.

The chain employs TRBV7-2 and TRBJ2-1, with TRBD1 identical over 8 bases. Germline V gene sequence: CDR1 SGHTA, CDR2 FQGNSA. CDR3 length: 15 residues. The V gene end was trimmed by 5 bases and the J gene end by 5 bases; junction bases not matched to a gene: 8. The CDR3: CASSPRQGLNNEQFF. The CDR3 nucleotides read TGTGCCAGCAGCCCTCGACAGGGGCTAAACAATGAGCAGTTCTTC.

This sequence joins TRBV29-1 and TRBJ1-4; no clear D gene. From germline, CDR1 is SQVTM and CDR2 ANQGSEA. V was pared by 4 bases and J by 4 bases, with 4 bases between. This CDR3 has 11 amino acids. The CDR3 DNA is TGCAGCGTTGGTTATAATGAAAAACTGTTTTTT. Its translation: CSVGYNEKLFF.

This clone was detected only once. The rearrangement uses TRBV28 and TRBJ2-2, with D uncertain. There are 12 residues in the CDR3. Germline loops: CDR1 MDHEN, CDR2 SYDVKM. Trimming took 5 bases from V and 5 from J, leaving 6 bases between them. The CDR3 region has the DNA TGTGCCAGCAGTCCCCGGACCGGGGAGCTGTTTTTT. The encoded protein is CASSPRTGELFF.